One TCR beta chain is described in this entry. The data derive from a study of cytotoxic CD8 clonotypes in ibrutinib-treated CLL. The CDR3 consists of 21 residues. Looked up from germline, CDR1 is SSHAT and CDR2 is FNYEAQ (reference sequence). The ends lost 2 bases at V and 4 bases at J; junction bases unmatched: 18. Here immunoSEQ multiplex PCR was the method, and the copy in TCRdb shows in-frame clones only, minus some. The table includes tens of thousands of clones, roughly two thirds detected once. The receptor was isolated from a human donor with chronic lymphocytic leukemia. The V gene is TRBV7-7, the J gene TRBJ2-2, with TRBD2 matching over 11 bases. The sequenced sample was PBMCs, obtained after 12 months of ibrutinib treatment. The CDR3 region is CASSLRARGLAGGIGTGELFF. CDR3 DNA sequence: TGTGCCAGCAGCTTACGGGCCAGAGGGCTAGCGGGAGGAATAGGCACCGGGGAGCTGTTTTTT. Variable domain in full (rest from reference TRBV7-7 and TRBJ2-2): GAGVSQSPRYKVTKRGQDVTLRCDPISSHATLYWYQQALGQGPEFLTYFNYEAQPDKSGLPSDRFSAERPEGSISTLTIQRTEQRDSAMYRCASSLRARGLAGGIGTGELFFGEGSRLTVL.